This record covers a single TCR beta chain. Its antigen is as yet unknown. Trimming cost V 3 bases and J 5 bases; bases outside gene matches: 5. The CDR3 has 14 residues. The germline V gene has CDR1 SGHRS and CDR2 YFSETQ. It was by quantitative 5'-RACE with molecular barcodes that TCR beta libraries were made. MiXCR, applied by TCRdb to the 5' RACE reads, yields one record per CDR3 protein. The data show 700,000 to 850,000 distinct CDR3 sequences, with over 9.5% seen just once and under 0.6% held by the top ten. This sample is drawn from a study of CD8 T cells in ankylosing spondylitis. Points from the study as a whole: In peripheral blood, disease-linked CD8+ clones occurred at relatively low frequencies. Earlier work had already found some motif variants in reactive arthritis synovial fluid and blood. Ankylosing spondylitis blood seemed to carry a telltale TCR beta motif made of several highly homologous variants. As reported, disease-linked clones showed significant enrichment in matched ankylosing spondylitis synovial fluid.

This chain links TRBV5-1 with TRBJ1-5; TRBD1 aligns across 7 bases. The sequence was collected from a male donor with ankylosing spondylitis. Material: blood, either unsorted or a sorted T cell fraction (not recorded which). The CDR3 region is CASSSTGADQPQHF. CDR3 coding DNA: TGCGCCAGCAGCTCCACAGGGGCGGATCAGCCCCAGCATTTT.